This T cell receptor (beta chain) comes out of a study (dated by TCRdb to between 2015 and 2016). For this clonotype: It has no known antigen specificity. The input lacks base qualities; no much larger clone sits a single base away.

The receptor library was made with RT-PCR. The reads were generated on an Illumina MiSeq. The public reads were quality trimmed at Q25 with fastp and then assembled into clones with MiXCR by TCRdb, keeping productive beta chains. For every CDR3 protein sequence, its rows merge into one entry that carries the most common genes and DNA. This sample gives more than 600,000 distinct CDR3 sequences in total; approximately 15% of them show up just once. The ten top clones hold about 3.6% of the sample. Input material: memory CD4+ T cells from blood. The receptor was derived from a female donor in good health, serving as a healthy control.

The nucleotide sequence is TGTGCCAGCAGCCCCTCCTCCGGGACTAGCACCGGCGAGCAGTACTTC. Translation gives CASSPSSGTSTGEQYF. This receptor chain uses TRBV4-2 and TRBJ2-7; the central 9 bases match TRBD2. V has 4 bases trimmed and J has 6 bases trimmed; junction bases matching no gene number 13. The CDR3 numbers 16 residues from cysteine through phenylalanine. Only the CDR3 portion is preserved as DNA: 48 bases, with reading frame beginning at the first base. As encoded in the germline V gene, CDR1 is LGHNA while CDR2 is YNFKEQ.